This T cell receptor (beta chain) was recovered during a study of cytomegalovirus exposure and HLA in healthy donors. Study-wide results and limits: Based on reports, TCR beta sequences accurately predicted HLA-A and HLA-B alleles for most subjects. TCR beta V- and J-gene trimming, according to a later analysis, was linked to a missense DCLRE1C variant. A reported reduction in N-insertions relative to the 666-donor mean was seen in an Asian-associated ancestry cluster in a later analysis. Reports described diagnosis of cytomegalovirus status by the classifier as highly specific and sensitive.

As regards this clone: Its antigen is unknown.

The PCR ran on 60 Vbeta and 13 Jbeta primers. This table comes from immunoSEQ multiplex PCR, and its TCRdb copy is limited to in-frame clones, with some not included. The table records over 140,000 clones, 70% to 85% of them present only once. Germline V gene data show CDR1 as SGHVS and CDR2 as FNYEAQ. The CDR3 is 15 amino acids. V lost 2 bases and J lost 4; bases outside the gene matches: 4. The sequence derives from a man aged 25 to 40 in good health and CMV-seropositive. The specimen was PBMCs. V usage is TRBV7-6 and J usage is TRBJ2-5; the match to TRBD1 covers 10 bases. CDR3 protein: CASSLIGTGVETQYF. The CDR3 DNA reads as TGTGCCAGCAGCTTAATAGGGACAGGGGTAGAGACCCAGTACTTC.